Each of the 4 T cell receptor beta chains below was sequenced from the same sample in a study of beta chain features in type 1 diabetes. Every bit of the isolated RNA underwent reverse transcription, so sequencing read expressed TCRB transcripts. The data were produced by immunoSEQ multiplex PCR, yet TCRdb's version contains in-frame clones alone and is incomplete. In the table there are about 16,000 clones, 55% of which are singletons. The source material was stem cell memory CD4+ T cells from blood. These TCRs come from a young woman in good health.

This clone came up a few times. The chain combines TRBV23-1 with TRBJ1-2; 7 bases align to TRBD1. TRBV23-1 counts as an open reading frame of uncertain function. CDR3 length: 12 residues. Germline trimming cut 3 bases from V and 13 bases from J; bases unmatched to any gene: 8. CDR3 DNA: TGCGCCAGCAGTCAGGGACAGCCAGCTTTCACCTTC. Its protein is CASSQGQPAFTF.

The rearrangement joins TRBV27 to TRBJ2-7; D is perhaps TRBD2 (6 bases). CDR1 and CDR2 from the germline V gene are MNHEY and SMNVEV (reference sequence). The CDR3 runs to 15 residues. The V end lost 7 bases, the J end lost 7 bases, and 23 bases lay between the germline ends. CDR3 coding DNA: TGTGCCAGCACTCCCTCCCCGGCGGAGGGGAATGAGCAGTACTTC. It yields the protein CASTPSPAEGNEQYF.

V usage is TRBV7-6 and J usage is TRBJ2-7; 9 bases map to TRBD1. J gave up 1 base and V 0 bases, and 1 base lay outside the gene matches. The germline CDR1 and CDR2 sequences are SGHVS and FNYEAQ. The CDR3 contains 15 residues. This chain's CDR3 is CASSLAGQGSYEQYF. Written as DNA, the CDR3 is TGTGCCAGCAGCTTAGCCGGACAGGGGTCCTACGAGCAGTACTTC. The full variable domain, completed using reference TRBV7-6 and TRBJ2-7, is GAGVSQSPRYKVTKRGQDVALRCDPISGHVSLYWYRQALGQGPEFLTYFNYEAQQDKSGLPNDRFSAERPEGSISTLTIQRTEQRDSAMYRCASSLAGQGSYEQYFGPGTRLTVT.

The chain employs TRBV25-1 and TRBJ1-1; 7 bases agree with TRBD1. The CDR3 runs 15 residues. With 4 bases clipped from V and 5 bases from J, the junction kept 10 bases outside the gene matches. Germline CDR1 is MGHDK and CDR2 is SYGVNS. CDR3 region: CASSAKTGLRTEAFF. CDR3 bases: TGTGCCAGCAGTGCCAAGACAGGGTTGAGAACTGAAGCTTTCTTT. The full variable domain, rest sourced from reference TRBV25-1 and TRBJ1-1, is EADIYQTPRYLVIGTGKKITLECSQTMGHDKMYWYQQDPGMELHLIHYSYGVNSTEKGDLSSESTVSRIRTEHFPLTLESARPSHTSQYLCASSAKTGLRTEAFFGQGTRLTVV.